Listed below are T cell receptor beta chains from one sample, sequenced in a study of T cell responses to AZD1222 COVID-19 vaccine. Sequencing used immunoSEQ multiplex PCR; TCRdb keeps in-frame clones, though not all of them. The sample lists 150,000 or so clones; just over 90% were seen once. The material sequenced was peripheral blood, taken on day 0 of AZD1222 vaccination. Receptors were obtained from an adult in good health. CDR3s include the opening cysteine and the closing phenylalanine or tryptophan. Fields, in order: J gene, D gene, clone size, V gene, CDR3 protein, CDR3 DNA. D genes are given only for firm matches. Expanded clones get a size class; other rows say once, few or many, or leave the size out.

>TRBJ2-1|NA|NA|TRBV4-3
CASSQDRAGRVDEQFF
TGCGCCAGCAGCCAAGATCGGGCAGGGAGAGTCGATGAGCAGTTCTTC
>TRBJ1-6|NA|NA|TRBV5-1
CASSLAGRERSPLHF
TGCGCCAGCAGCTTGGCAGGCAGGGAAAGGTCACCCCTCCACTTT
>TRBJ2-7|TRBD1|NA|TRBV7-9
CASSKAGQGMDEQYF
TGTGCCAGCAGCAAGGCAGGACAGGGGATGGACGAGCAGTACTTC
>TRBJ2-2|NA|NA|TRBV6-5
CASRKLDEAGELFF
TGTGCCAGCAGAAAACTCGACGAGGCCGGGGAGCTGTTTTTT
>TRBJ2-4|NA|NA|TRBV9
CASSVAQGGKNIQYF
TGTGCCAGCAGCGTAGCCCAGGGCGGCAAAAACATTCAGTACTTC
>TRBJ2-7|TRBD1|NA|TRBV6-6
CASRPPGQGGEQYF
TGTGCCAGCAGACCCCCGGGACAGGGCGGCGAGCAGTACTTC
>TRBJ2-3|TRBD2|once|TRBV9
CASSAVTLAGGPGLTDTQYF
TGTGCCAGCAGCGCAGTAACGCTAGCGGGAGGGCCGGGTTTAACAGATACGCAGTATTTT
>TRBJ1-1|TRBD1|NA|TRBV18
CASSGDRGENTEAFF
TGTGCCAGCTCGGGGGACAGGGGGGAGAACACTGAAGCTTTCTTT
>TRBJ2-7|TRBD2|NA|TRBV7-9
CASSRLAGGYEQYF
TGTGCCAGCAGCCGACTAGCGGGAGGCTACGAGCAGTACTTC
>TRBJ2-2|NA|NA|TRBV10-3
CAISELLRSNTGELFF
TGTGCCATCAGTGAATTGCTGAGATCGAACACCGGGGAGCTGTTTTTT
>TRBJ1-1|NA|NA|TRBV19
CASSIGAGALEAFF
TGTGCCAGTAGTATTGGGGCAGGGGCATTGGAAGCTTTCTTT
>TRBJ2-7|TRBD1|NA|TRBV27
CASSPSQWAGGYEQYF
TGTGCCAGCAGTCCATCACAATGGGCAGGGGGCTACGAGCAGTACTTC
>TRBJ1-1|TRBD1|NA|TRBV2
CASSEGAQGVGDTEAFF
TGTGCCAGCAGTGAGGGCGCACAGGGGGTAGGGGACACTGAAGCTTTCTTT
>TRBJ2-3|TRBD2|NA|TRBV5-3
CARSLSSGSSRDTQYF
TGTGCCAGAAGCTTGTCTAGCGGGAGTAGTCGAGATACGCAGTATTTT
>TRBJ2-3|NA|NA|TRBV27
CASSYSGGPLDTQYF
TGTGCCAGCAGTTATTCAGGTGGGCCCTTAGATACGCAGTATTTT
>TRBJ1-1|TRBD1|NA|TRBV7-8
CASSPKGQLMLNTEAFF
TGTGCCAGCAGCCCTAAGGGACAGCTAATGTTGAACACTGAAGCTTTCTTT
>TRBJ2-7|NA|NA|TRBV6-2/TRBV6-3
CASSYRDISYEQYF
TGTGCCAGCAGTTATAGGGACATTTCCTACGAGCAGTACTTC
>TRBJ2-3|TRBD2|NA|TRBV5-4
CASSPGGLAGSTDTQYF
TGTGCCAGCAGCCCTGGGGGACTAGCGGGGAGCACAGATACGCAGTATTTT
>TRBJ2-2|TRBD1|NA|TRBV5-1
CASSSRPGQGPVTGELFF
TGCGCCAGCAGCTCGAGACCGGGACAGGGTCCGGTCACCGGGGAGCTGTTTTTT
>TRBJ2-7|TRBD2|once|TRBV2
CASILWTSGRGEQYF
TGTGCCAGCATTTTGTGGACTAGCGGGAGAGGTGAGCAGTACTTC
>TRBJ2-3|TRBD2|NA|TRBV4-2
CASSHSAGDADTQYF
TGTGCCAGCAGCCACTCAGCGGGAGATGCAGATACGCAGTATTTT
>TRBJ2-5|NA|NA|TRBV6-2/TRBV6-3
CASSRKETQYF
TGTGCCAGCAGTCGTAAAGAGACCCAGTACTTC
>TRBJ1-4|NA|few|TRBV14
CASSQRGTNEKLFF
TGTGCCAGCAGCCAAAGGGGGACTAATGAAAAACTGTTTTTT
>TRBJ1-4|NA|once|TRBV5-1
CASQQGGGNEKLFF
TGCGCCAGCCAGCAGGGAGGGGGTAATGAAAAACTGTTTTTT
>TRBJ1-1|NA|NA|TRBV30
CAWSPDNTEAFF
TGTGCCTGGAGTCCGGACAACACTGAAGCTTTCTTT
>TRBJ1-4|NA|NA|TRBV27
CASSLGAATNEKLFF
TGTGCCAGCAGTTTAGGGGCAGCAACTAATGAAAAACTGTTTTTT
>TRBJ2-1|NA|once|TRBV28
CASSQERPYNEQFF
TGTGCCAGCAGCCAGGAAAGACCTTACAATGAGCAGTTCTTC
>TRBJ2-6|NA|NA|TRBV28
CASSLPRVGANVLTF
TGTGCCAGCAGTTTACCCAGGGTCGGGGCCAACGTCCTGACTTTC
>TRBJ2-1|NA|once|TRBV10-3
CAISVQGEQFF
TGTGCCATCAGTGTTCAGGGCGAGCAGTTCTTC
>TRBJ1-1|TRBD1|NA|TRBV19
CASRMTGSTEAFF
TGTGCCAGTAGGATGACAGGGTCCACTGAAGCTTTCTTT
>TRBJ2-2|TRBD2|NA|TRBV3-1/TRBV3-2
CASSQDLRLAGGIPTGELFF
TGTGCCAGCAGCCAAGATTTACGACTAGCGGGAGGGATCCCCACCGGGGAGCTGTTTTTT
>TRBJ2-3|TRBD2|NA|TRBV28
CASSFEGLTLTDTQYF
TGTGCCAGCAGTTTCGAGGGACTAACCCTCACAGATACGCAGTATTTT
>TRBJ2-1|NA|NA|TRBV5-1
CASSAAVRSVYNEQFF
TGCGCCAGCAGCGCCGCGGTCCGTTCGGTCTACAATGAGCAGTTCTTC
>TRBJ2-1|NA|NA|TRBV28
CASSNGQSSYNEQFF
TGTGCCAGCAGCAATGGACAGAGCTCCTACAATGAGCAGTTCTTC
>TRBJ2-7|TRBD2|NA|TRBV20-1
CSASAAAGGPYEQYF
TGCAGTGCTAGTGCGGCGGCGGGAGGCCCCTACGAGCAGTACTTC
>TRBJ2-1|TRBD2|NA|TRBV6-5
CASRPGLSNNEQFF
TGTGCCAGCAGACCGGGACTATCAAACAATGAGCAGTTCTTC
>TRBJ2-7|NA|NA|TRBV11-2
CASSLDVFLEGESHYEQYF
TGTGCCAGCAGCTTAGATGTCTTTTTAGAGGGGGAGTCCCACTACGAGCAGTACTTC
>TRBJ1-1|TRBD1|NA|TRBV28
CASSGTGAEAFF
TGTGCCAGCAGCGGGACAGGGGCTGAAGCTTTCTTT
>TRBJ2-5|NA|NA|TRBV28
CASRTPGVNQYF
TGTGCCAGCAGGACCCCCGGCGTTAACCAGTACTTC
>TRBJ2-3|TRBD1|NA|TRBV3-1/TRBV3-2
CASSQGQGGADTQYF
TGTGCCAGCAGCCAAGGACAGGGGGGCGCAGATACGCAGTATTTT
>TRBJ2-5|NA|NA|TRBV6-2/TRBV6-3
CASSRMTGRGETQYF
TGTGCCAGCAGCCGTATGACAGGACGGGGGGAGACCCAGTACTTC
>TRBJ2-2|NA|NA|TRBV10-2
CASSDPWTNRGTGELFF
TGCGCCAGCAGTGACCCTTGGACCAACCGGGGCACCGGGGAGCTGTTTTTT
>TRBJ1-2|NA|few|TRBV7-9
CASSPGSGELIDRYGYTF
TGTGCCAGCAGCCCCGGGTCCGGGGAGCTCATAGACCGCTATGGCTACACCTTC
>TRBJ1-2|NA|NA|TRBV29-1
CSVGSGGPTNYGYTF
TGCAGCGTTGGCTCCGGGGGCCCTACTAACTATGGCTACACCTTC
>TRBJ2-7|NA|NA|TRBV7-2
CASSPGQGQSSYEQYF
TGTGCCAGCAGCCCCGGCCAAGGCCAGTCCTCGTACGAGCAGTACTTC
>TRBJ2-1|NA|NA|TRBV4-1
CASSQVAGETSIPRNNEQFF
TGCGCCAGCAGCCAAGTTGCAGGGGAGACTTCTATCCCCCGAAACAATGAGCAGTTCTTC
>TRBJ2-4|NA|NA|TRBV5-1
CASSLGQGGNIQYF
TGCGCCAGCAGCTTGGGCCAGGGCGGAAACATTCAGTACTTC
>TRBJ1-1|NA|NA|TRBV30
CAWRSGLHMNTEAFF
TGTGCCTGGAGGTCTGGACTTCACATGAACACTGAAGCTTTCTTT